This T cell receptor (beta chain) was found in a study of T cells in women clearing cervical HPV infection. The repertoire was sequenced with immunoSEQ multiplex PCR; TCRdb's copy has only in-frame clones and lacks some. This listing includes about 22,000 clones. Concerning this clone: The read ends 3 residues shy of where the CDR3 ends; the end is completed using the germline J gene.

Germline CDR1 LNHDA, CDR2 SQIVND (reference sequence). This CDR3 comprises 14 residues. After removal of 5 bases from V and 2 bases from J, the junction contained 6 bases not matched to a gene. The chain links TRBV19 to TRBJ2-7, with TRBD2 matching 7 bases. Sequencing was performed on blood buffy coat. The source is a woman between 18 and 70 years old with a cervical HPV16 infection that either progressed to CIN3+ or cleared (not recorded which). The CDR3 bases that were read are TGTGCCAGTAGTCCAGCGGGATCTACCTACGAG. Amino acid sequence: CASSPAGSTYE. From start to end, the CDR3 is CASSPAGSTYEQYF.